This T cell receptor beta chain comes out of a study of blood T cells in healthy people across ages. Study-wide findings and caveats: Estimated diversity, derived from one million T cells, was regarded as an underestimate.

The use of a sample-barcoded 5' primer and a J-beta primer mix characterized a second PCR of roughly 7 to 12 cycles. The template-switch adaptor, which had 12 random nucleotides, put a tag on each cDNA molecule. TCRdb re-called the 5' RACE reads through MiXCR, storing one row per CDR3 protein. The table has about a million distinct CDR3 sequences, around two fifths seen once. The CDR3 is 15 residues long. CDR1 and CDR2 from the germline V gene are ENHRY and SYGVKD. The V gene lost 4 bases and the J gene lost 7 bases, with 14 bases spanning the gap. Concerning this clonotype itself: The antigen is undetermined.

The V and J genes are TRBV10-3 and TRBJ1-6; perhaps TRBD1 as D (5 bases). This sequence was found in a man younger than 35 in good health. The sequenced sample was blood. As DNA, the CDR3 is TGTGCCATCAGTGCGGTGGGAGGGACCAATTCACCCCTCCACTTT. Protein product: CAISAVGGTNSPLHF.